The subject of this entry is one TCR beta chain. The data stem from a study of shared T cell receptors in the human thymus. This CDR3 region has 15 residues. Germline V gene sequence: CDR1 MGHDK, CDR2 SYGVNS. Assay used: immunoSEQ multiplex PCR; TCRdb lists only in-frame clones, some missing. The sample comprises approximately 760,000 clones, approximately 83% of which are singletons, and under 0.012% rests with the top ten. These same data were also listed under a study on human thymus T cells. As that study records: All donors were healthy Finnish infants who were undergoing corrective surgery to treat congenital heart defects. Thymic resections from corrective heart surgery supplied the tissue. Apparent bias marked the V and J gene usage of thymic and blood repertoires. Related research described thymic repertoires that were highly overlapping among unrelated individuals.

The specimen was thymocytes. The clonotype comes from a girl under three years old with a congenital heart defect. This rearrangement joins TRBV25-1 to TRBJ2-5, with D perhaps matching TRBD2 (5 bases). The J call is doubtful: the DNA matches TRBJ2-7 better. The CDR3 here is CASSGPHGIAYEQYF. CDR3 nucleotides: TGTGCCAGCAGTGGACCACACGGGATTGCCTACGAGCAGTACTTC.